The next 28 T cell receptor beta chains were all read from a single sample in a study of early T cells in non-severe SARS-CoV-2 infection (dated by TCRdb to the early 2020s). The library came from 5' RACE. The listed sequencing device is NextSeq 500. TCRdb reprocessing: public reads trimmed at Q25 with fastp, clones called with MiXCR, in-frame beta chains kept. All rows with the same CDR3 protein become a single entry with the most common DNA and genes. A total of over 85,000 distinct CDR3 sequences appear in this sample, approximately 16% of them only once. The top ten clones comprise around 1.3% of the sample. The specimen was whole blood. Receptor source: an adult who was a healthcare worker with PCR-confirmed SARS-CoV-2 infection or an uninfected control (not recorded which).

This clonotype occurred a few times. The chain links TRBV15 to TRBJ2-2; D unresolved. Trimming pared 3 bases from V and 4 bases from J, leaving 6 bases between. CDR3 length equals 13 residues. CDR1 LNHNV and CDR2 YYDKDF come from the germline V gene (reference sequence). CDR3: CATSRATTGELFF. The CDR3 bases are TGTGCCACCAGCAGGGCTACCACCGGGGAGCTGTTTTTT.

The rearrangement uses TRBV20-1 and TRBJ1-2, with D tentatively TRBD1 (5 bases). Trimming pared 6 bases from V and 0 bases from J, leaving 11 bases between. The CDR3 has 13 residues. In germline, CDR1 is DFQATT, CDR2 SNEGSKA (reference sequence). Here the CDR3 reads CSAETASNYGYTF. The CDR3 region has the DNA TGCAGTGCAGAGACAGCTTCTAACTATGGCTACACCTTC.

This clonotype appeared a few times. The gene calls are TRBV2 and TRBJ1-6, with D possibly matching TRBD1 (5 bases). This CDR3 contains 13 residues. The V gene lost 8 bases and the J gene lost 10 bases, with 15 bases spanning the gap. Germline CDR1 and CDR2: SNHLY and FYNNEI. CDR3: CASVRRGESPLHF. In nucleotides, the CDR3 is TGTGCCAGCGTCCGCCGGGGGGAATCACCCCTCCACTTT. Based on the CDR3 plus reference TRBV2 and TRBJ1-6, the full variable domain is EPEVTQTPSHQVTQMGQEVILRCVPISNHLYFYWYRQILGQKVEFLVSFYNNEISEKSEIFDDQFSVERPDGSNFTLKIRSTKLEDSAMYFCASVRRGESPLHFGNGTRLTVT.

This clonotype was observed a few times. This chain joins TRBV7-9 and TRBJ2-7, with 8 bases matching TRBD1. Germline CDR1 and CDR2: SEHNR and FQNEAQ (reference sequence). The trim removed 5 bases at V and 7 bases at J, leaving 7 bases unmatched. This CDR3 spans 13 amino acids. The CDR3 bases are TGTGCCAGCAGCCCGACAGGGGCGGGGGAGCAGTACTTC. It yields the protein CASSPTGAGEQYF.

This clonotype was picked up a small number of times. The genes are TRBV12-3 or TRBV12-4 and TRBJ2-1; D may be TRBD1 (6 bases). V shed 7 bases and J shed 8 bases, with 12 bases lying between them. The CDR3 spans 12 residues. The CDR3 nucleotides read TGTGCCAGCACCTACAGGGCCCATGAGCAGTTCTTC. It is translated as CASTYRAHEQFF.

This chain links TRBV19 with TRBJ2-4; a weak D match, TRBD2 (5 bases). Per the germline V gene, CDR1 is LNHDA and CDR2 is SQIVND (reference sequence). Between the trimmed V and J ends, which lost 6 bases and 0 bases, there was a span of 21 bases. The CDR3 is 18 residues long. The CDR3 is CASRAGNRGQEAKNIQYF. DNA for the CDR3: TGTGCCAGTAGGGCCGGGAACAGAGGGCAGGAAGCCAAAAACATTCAGTACTTC.

This sequence joins TRBV9 and TRBJ2-5; D unclear. V lost 0 bases and J 3 bases, leaving 6 bases between the germline ends. The CDR3 is 13 residues long. CDR1 SGDLS and CDR2 YYNGEE come from the germline V gene. This chain's CDR3 is CASSVGLKETQYF. The CDR3 region has the DNA TGTGCCAGCAGCGTAGGCCTTAAAGAGACCCAGTACTTC.

The chain carries TRBV11-2 and TRBJ2-7; 8 bases are a match to TRBD1. In germline, CDR1 is SGHAT, CDR2 FQNNGV. V was pared by 5 bases and J by 1 base, with 7 bases of the junction left unmatched. This CDR3 region has 15 residues. The CDR3 DNA follows: TGTGCCAGCAGCCAACTCCGACAGGGGTCCTACGAGCAGTACTTC. Protein: CASSQLRQGSYEQYF.

This clonotype appeared a few times. The chain combines TRBV20-1 with TRBJ2-1, with 8 bases aligning to TRBD2. The V and J ends lost 3 bases and 6 bases, in that order; junction bases with no gene match: 1. Germline V gene lookup returns CDR1 DFQATT and CDR2 SNEGSKA (reference sequence). The CDR3 is made up of 12 amino acids. The CDR3 region is CSASGRGNEQFF. The CDR3 region has the DNA TGCAGTGCTAGCGGGAGGGGCAATGAGCAGTTCTTC.

This clonotype appeared many times. The chain is built from TRBV10-1 and TRBJ2-7, with D maybe TRBD2 (6 bases). V was shortened by 3 bases and J by 3 bases, with 12 bases between the two germline ends. This CDR3 has 14 residues. The germline CDR1 and CDR2 sequences are WNHNN and SYGVQD (reference sequence). CDR3: CASSDGGSRYEQYF. CDR3 in DNA: TGCGCCAGCAGTGATGGGGGGTCACGCTACGAGCAGTACTTC.

The V call is TRBV4-2, the J call TRBJ2-2; 9 bases match TRBD2. V was pared by 4 bases and J by 4 bases, with 4 bases of the junction left unmatched. CDR1 and CDR2 from the germline V gene are LGHNA and YNFKEQ. CDR3 length: 15 residues. CDR3 residues: CASSLAGELTGELFF. The DNA of the CDR3 is TGTGCCAGCAGCCTAGCGGGAGAGCTCACCGGGGAGCTGTTTTTT.

The chain carries TRBV29-1 and TRBJ2-7, with 8 nucleotides matching TRBD2. Trimming removed 4 bases from V and 4 bases from J; junction bases left unmatched: 9. The V gene's germline CDR1 is SQVTM and CDR2 ANQGSEA. This CDR3 contains 14 residues. The CDR3 loop is CSVVLAGTRYEQYF. Here the CDR3 DNA reads TGCAGCGTTGTTTTGGCTGGGACTAGGTACGAGCAGTACTTC.

This clonotype was seen ten or more times. This chain joins TRBV7-9 and TRBJ1-1; no definite D call. Germline V lookup: CDR1 SEHNR, CDR2 FQNEAQ (reference sequence). CDR3 length: 13 residues. Deletions cut 1 base from V and 8 bases from J, with 11 bases between. CDR3 DNA: TGTGCCAGCAGCTTAGACGGAACAAGAGAAGCTTTCTTT. Encoded protein: CASSLDGTREAFF.

J is TRBJ2-1 and V is TRBV7-9; D is perhaps TRBD2 (6 bases). The V gene lost 8 bases and the J gene lost 14 bases, with 19 bases spanning the gap. CDR1 and CDR2 from the germline V gene are SEHNR and FQNEAQ (reference sequence). The CDR3 is 12 residues long. Written as DNA, the CDR3 is TGTGCCAGCTCCCGGGAGAGAGATCCGGAGTTCTTC. Amino acids: CASSRERDPEFF.

This clonotype was seen repeatedly, ten times or more. The gene calls are TRBV30 and TRBJ1-1, with D unclear. Between the trimmed V and J ends, which lost 5 bases and 1 base, there was a span of 11 bases. The CDR3 sequence is 13 residues long. From germline, CDR1 is GTSNPN and CDR2 SVGIG (reference sequence). The CDR3 spells CAWVGTGNTEAFF. CDR3 bases: TGTGCCTGGGTCGGTACGGGGAACACTGAAGCTTTCTTT.

The chain couples TRBV7-7 to TRBJ2-5; 9 bases agree with TRBD1. Germline V gene data show CDR1 as SSHAT and CDR2 as FNYEAQ (reference sequence). The CDR3 has 15 amino acids. J gave up 4 bases and V 5 bases, and 8 bases lay outside the gene matches. The CDR3 sequence: CASSPGGTGTETQYF. Written as DNA, the CDR3 is TGTGCCAGCAGCCCAGGAGGGACAGGGACAGAGACCCAGTACTTC.

V gene TRBV12-3 or TRBV12-4 combines with J gene TRBJ1-6, with TRBD1 matching 7 bases. This CDR3 spans 15 amino acids. V dropped 5 bases and J dropped 7; count of bases not matched to a gene: 8. The CDR3 loop is CASSPQGMRNSPLHF. The CDR3 region has the DNA TGTGCCAGCAGTCCACAGGGGATGCGCAATTCACCCCTCCACTTT.

In the case of this clonotype: A single base separates this from a much larger clone, so it may be a read error. This chain uses TRBV6-2 or TRBV6-3 with TRBJ2-1; no definite D call. The germline CDR1 and CDR2 sequences are MNHEY and SVGEGT. Trimming shortened V by 5 bases and J by 2 bases, and 4 bases separated the two germline ends. This CDR3 has 12 residues. In nucleotides, the CDR3 is TGTGCCAGCAGTCCCGCCTACAATGAGCAGTTCTTC. Its translation: CASSPAYNEQFF.

This clonotype showed up just a few times. The chain is built from TRBV7-9 and TRBJ2-3; 7 positions agree with TRBD1. V lost 5 bases to trimming and J lost 1 base; unmatched junction nucleotides: 15. Per the germline V gene, CDR1 is SEHNR and CDR2 is FQNEAQ (reference sequence). The CDR3 runs to 18 residues. The CDR3: CASSADRDRPTRTDTQYF. CDR3 nucleotide sequence: TGTGCCAGCAGCGCTGACAGGGATCGCCCTACACGCACAGATACGCAGTATTTT.

This clonotype was counted only a few times. The V and J genes are TRBV19 and TRBJ2-1; unclear D gene. Germline V lookup: CDR1 LNHDA, CDR2 SQIVND (reference sequence). The CDR3 spans 13 residues. V lost 5 bases, J lost 7 bases, and 12 bases lay in between. CDR3 DNA: TGTGCCAGTAGTGGAACTACCGAGAATGAGCAGTTCTTC. Its protein is CASSGTTENEQFF.

The gene calls are TRBV25-1 and TRBJ1-2; D uncertain. Germline CDR1 is MGHDK and CDR2 is SYGVNS. The CDR3 runs to 14 residues. Trimming stripped 3 bases from V and 4 bases from J, with 12 bases between. CDR3 residues: CASSDSPLGYGYTF. CDR3 DNA sequence: TGTGCCAGCAGTGATTCCCCACTAGGCTATGGCTACACCTTC.

This clonotype occurred a few times. V usage is TRBV9 and J usage is TRBJ2-1, with 7 bases lining up with TRBD2. Germline CDR1 and CDR2: SGDLS and YYNGEE. V trimming: 0 bases; J trimming: 8 bases; junction bases outside the gene matches: 14. This CDR3 comprises 17 residues. In DNA, the CDR3 is TGTGCCAGCAGCGTAGAGGACGGGGGGACTCCTATTGATGAGCAGTTCTTC. Amino acid sequence: CASSVEDGGTPIDEQFF.

The rearrangement uses TRBV24-1 and TRBJ2-5; 8 bases are shared with TRBD1. Germline V gene sequence: CDR1 KGHDR, CDR2 SFDVKD. The CDR3 runs to 17 residues. V trimming: 2 bases; J trimming: 2 bases; junction bases outside the gene matches: 9. The CDR3 coding sequence is TGTGCCACCAGTGATTGGACGAGACAGGGGAGTCAAGAGACCCAGTACTTC. It translates to CATSDWTRQGSQETQYF.

This clonotype was seen a handful of times. The chain links TRBV7-2 to TRBJ2-1; 9 bases line up with TRBD2. V gave up 2 bases and J gave up 7 bases; unmatched junction bases: 9. Germline loops: CDR1 SGHTA, CDR2 FQGNSA. The CDR3 spans 16 residues. The CDR3 region is CASSLISGTSRNEQFF. CDR3 bases: TGTGCCAGCAGCTTAATTTCCGGGACTAGCAGGAATGAGCAGTTCTTC.

V usage is TRBV20-1 and J usage is TRBJ2-5; D is unresolved. V lost 3 bases to trimming and J lost 1 base, with 12 bases between them. The CDR3 is 14 amino acids. Germline CDR1 reads DFQATT; CDR2 reads SNEGSKA (reference sequence). CDR3 sequence: CSASGQPPQETQYF. DNA for the CDR3: TGCAGTGCTAGTGGGCAACCCCCCCAAGAGACCCAGTACTTC.

The chain uses TRBV12-3 or TRBV12-4 and TRBJ2-7, with D uncertain. The CDR3 runs to 13 residues. The V and J ends lost 1 base and 6 bases respectively, with 10 bases between them. CDR3 region: CASSLVMGGEQYF. CDR3 DNA sequence: TGTGCCAGCAGTTTAGTTATGGGTGGCGAGCAGTACTTC.

This clonotype has just a few counts. This chain uses TRBV20-1 with TRBJ2-7; D gene ambiguous. Germline loops: CDR1 DFQATT, CDR2 SNEGSKA (reference sequence). CDR3 length: 12 residues. The V gene lost 3 bases and the J gene lost 2 bases, with 8 bases spanning the gap. The CDR3 loop is CSASPVPYEQYF. As DNA, the CDR3 is TGCAGTGCTAGTCCTGTACCCTACGAGCAGTACTTC.

This clonotype has a count of ten or more. This chain joins TRBV6-5 and TRBJ2-3; D may be TRBD2 (5 bases). CDR1 and CDR2 from the germline V gene are MNHEY and SVGAGI. V was cut by 7 bases and J by 5 bases, with 19 bases left in between. The CDR3 sequence is 15 residues long. CDR3 region: CASIPTKEARDTQYF. As DNA, the CDR3 is TGTGCCAGCATCCCGACAAAGGAGGCTAGAGATACGCAGTATTTT.